The next 20 T cell receptor beta chains were all read from a single sample in a study of blood T cell repertoires in COVID-19. Assay: immunoSEQ multiplex PCR; the TCRdb copy retains only in-frame clones and omits some. The repertoire holds about 58,000 clones, with about nine tenths as singletons. The sample was peripheral blood. The receptors shown here come from a woman between 50 and 59 years old with active or convalescent COVID-19.

This clone was observed once. CDR3 loop: CASSQMTSFNEQFF. CDR3 DNA: TGTGCCAGCAGCCAAATGACTAGTTTCAATGAGCAGTTCTTC. The genes are TRBV3-1 (or the pseudogene TRBV3-2) and TRBJ2-1; D possibly corresponds to TRBD2 (6 bases). V was trimmed by 2 bases and J by 6 bases, leaving 11 bases between them. This CDR3 spans 14 amino acids. Germline-derived CDR1 and CDR2 are LGHDT and YNNKEL (reference sequence).

CDR3 nucleotides: TGTGCCAGCAGCGCTCCTCACAAGAACACTGAAGCTTTCTTT. Translated: CASSAPHKNTEAFF. The rearrangement uses TRBV9 and TRBJ1-1, with no clear D. Per germline, CDR1 SGDLS and CDR2 YYNGEE. Trimming removed 3 bases from V and 1 base from J, with 10 bases in between. This CDR3 is built from 14 residues.

This chain joins TRBV7-9 and TRBJ2-3; no definite D call. V gave up 2 bases and J gave up 4 bases, with 10 bases separating them. Per germline, CDR1 SEHNR and CDR2 FQNEAQ (reference sequence). The CDR3 is 14 residues long. DNA for the CDR3: TGTGCCAGCAGCTTACATCTACTGGCAGATACGCAGTATTTT. Amino acid sequence: CASSLHLLADTQYF.

This clone was detected only once. The chain is built from TRBV6-5 and TRBJ1-2; no clear D gene. Germline V gene lookup returns CDR1 MNHEY and CDR2 SVGAGI. Trimming shortened V by 7 bases and J by 3 bases, and 12 bases separated the two germline ends. CDR3 length: 13 residues. The CDR3 sequence is CASTSPGDYGYTF. The CDR3, as DNA: TGTGCCAGCACCTCGCCCGGGGACTATGGCTACACCTTC.

This clone appeared a single time. V usage is TRBV9 and J usage is TRBJ1-2; D is possibly TRBD1 (5 bases). Germline CDR1 reads SGDLS; CDR2 reads YYNGEE. Trimming removed 3 bases at V and 6 bases at J, with 33 bases between. The CDR3 is made up of 20 amino acids. The CDR3 here is CASSESPWLGSVAPGDGYTF. CDR3 DNA: TGTGCCAGCAGCGAGTCCCCCTGGCTAGGTTCTGTCGCGCCGGGGGATGGCTACACCTTC.

The V gene is TRBV5-1, the J gene TRBJ2-7; weak D call: TRBD1 (6 bases). Per the germline V gene, CDR1 is SGHRS and CDR2 is YFSETQ. CDR3 length: 14 amino acids. The V gene lost 4 bases and the J gene lost 3 bases, with 14 bases spanning the gap. The CDR3 DNA sequence: TGCGCCAGCAGCGGGGGCCCTAGTGGCTACGAGCAGTACTTC. Translating gives CASSGGPSGYEQYF.

This clone occurred once. V is TRBV7-9 and J is TRBJ2-1; 12 nucleotides agree with TRBD2. The CDR3 length is 19 residues. Trimming at V came to 0 bases and at J to 1 base, leaving 7 bases not matched to a gene. From germline, CDR1 is SEHNR and CDR2 FQNEAQ (reference sequence). The CDR3 region has the DNA TGTGCCAGCAGCTTAGCTCCCGGACTAGCGGGGAAGTCCTACAATGAGCAGTTCTTC. The encoded protein is CASSLAPGLAGKSYNEQFF.

V and J are TRBV5-1 and TRBJ2-7; D might be TRBD2 (6 bases). Looked up from germline, CDR1 is SGHRS and CDR2 is YFSETQ. The ends were cut back, 0 bases at V and 1 base at J, with 8 bases in the middle. CDR3 length equals 14 residues. The CDR3 nucleotides read TGCGCCAGCAGCTTGGCCGGGAGATCCTACGAGCAGTACTTC. It specifies CASSLAGRSYEQYF.

The V call is TRBV10-3, the J call TRBJ2-7; weak D call: TRBD2 (6 bases). The germline CDR1 and CDR2 sequences are ENHRY and SYGVKD. Trimming took 7 bases from V and 1 from J, leaving 8 bases between them. CDR3 size: 12 residues. In DNA form, the CDR3 reads TGTGCCATCAAGGAGGGGTCCTACGAGCAGTACTTC. Translation: CAIKEGSYEQYF.

The J gene is TRBJ2-3, the V gene TRBV18, with D possibly TRBD1 on 5 matching bases. Germline V gene sequence: CDR1 KGHSH, CDR2 LQKENI. V was shortened by 1 base and J by 0 bases, with 5 bases between the two germline ends. The length of the CDR3 is 14 residues. The CDR3 bases are TGTGCCAGCTCACCACAGGGGAGCACAGATACGCAGTATTTT. It yields the protein CASSPQGSTDTQYF.

This clone is termed medium-sized. J is TRBJ2-7 and V is TRBV10-3; 7 positions match TRBD2. The CDR3 is 14 amino acids. J lost 1 base, V lost 5 bases, and 5 bases had no gene match. CDR1 and CDR2 from the germline V gene are ENHRY and SYGVKD. The CDR3 reads CAISSPGGSYEQYF. CDR3 nucleotide sequence: TGTGCCATCAGTTCCCCGGGGGGTTCCTACGAGCAGTACTTC.

J is TRBJ2-7 and V is TRBV5-1, with 11 positions matching TRBD2. The CDR3 has 15 amino acids. J was trimmed by 2 bases and V by 4 bases; bases with no gene match: 5. Germline CDR1 reads SGHRS; CDR2 reads YFSETQ. The CDR3 reads CASSLGLAVAYEQYF. The CDR3, as DNA: TGCGCCAGCAGCCTGGGACTAGCGGTAGCCTACGAGCAGTACTTC.

The chain uses TRBV7-3 and TRBJ2-1, with D perhaps TRBD2 (6 bases). From germline, CDR1 is SGHTA and CDR2 FQGTGA. V gave up 4 bases and J gave up 11 bases, with 18 bases separating them. The CDR3 loop spans 14 amino acids. The CDR3 here is CASSYDQPEGKQFF. CDR3 nucleotide sequence: TGTGCCAGCAGCTACGACCAACCGGAGGGTAAGCAGTTCTTC.

The count of this clone is one. This chain links TRBV19 with TRBJ1-2, with 9 bases that match TRBD1. Germline V gives CDR1 LNHDA, CDR2 SQIVND (reference sequence). The junction had 16 bases not matched to a gene; V was cut back by 9 bases and J by 2 bases. This CDR3 is 17 amino acids long. Here the CDR3 DNA reads TGTGCCAGCTTACCCTCGGACAGGGGAGGGTTAAACTATGGCTACACCTTC. Its protein product is CASLPSDRGGLNYGYTF.

This chain links TRBV6-6 with TRBJ1-4; 7 positions agree with TRBD1. The CDR3 is made up of 15 amino acids. V gave up 1 base and J gave up 5 bases; unmatched junction bases: 4. Germline V lookup: CDR1 MNHNY, CDR2 SVGAGI (reference sequence). Here the CDR3 DNA reads TGTGCCAGCAGTTACTACGACAGGGAGAATGAAAAACTGTTTTTT. Amino acid sequence: CASSYYDRENEKLFF.

This rearrangement joins TRBV18 to TRBJ1-6; D gene ambiguous. The CDR3 runs to 16 residues. Trimming left V 1 base short and J 7 bases short, with 14 bases between. Germline V CDR1 and CDR2: KGHSH, LQKENI. CDR3 DNA: TGTGCCAGCTCACCACAGGAGGTCCGCGGGAATTCACCCCTCCACTTT. Translating it yields CASSPQEVRGNSPLHF.

The rearrangement links TRBV2 to TRBJ2-2; 12 nucleotides align to TRBD2. This CDR3 comprises 14 residues. Per the germline V gene, CDR1 is SNHLY and CDR2 is FYNNEI. J gave up 7 bases and V 7 bases, and 4 bases lay outside the gene matches. CDR3 DNA: TGTGCCAGCAAGAGACTAGCGGGAGTCGGGGAGCTGTTTTTT. Its translation is CASKRLAGVGELFF.

This clone was found a few times. This chain connects TRBV29-1 to TRBJ1-5, with 7 bases matching TRBD1. Germline CDR1 reads SQVTM; CDR2 reads ANQGSEA. The CDR3 has 13 residues. V lost 4 bases to trimming and J lost 2 bases; unmatched junction nucleotides: 2. DNA of the CDR3: TGCAGCGTTGTCGGACAGGGCAATCAGCCCCAGCATTTT. It encodes CSVVGQGNQPQHF. Full variable domain (rest looked up from reference TRBV29-1 and TRBJ1-5): SAVISQKPSRDICQRGTSLTIQCQVDSQVTMMFWYRQQPGQSLTLIATANQGSEATYESGFVIDKFPISRPNLTFSTLTVSNMSPEDSSIYLCSVVGQGNQPQHFGDGTRLSIL.

The chain links TRBV5-1 to TRBJ2-7; 7 nucleotides match TRBD1. CDR3 size: 14 residues. Per germline, CDR1 SGHRS and CDR2 YFSETQ. V trimming: 2 bases; J trimming: 3 bases; junction bases outside the gene matches: 5. CDR3 coding DNA: TGCGCCAGCAGCTTACAGGGGCCTCTCTACGAGCAGTACTTC. The encoded protein is CASSLQGPLYEQYF.

In its sample, this clone was seen a few times. The chain employs TRBV5-6 and TRBJ2-7, with D unresolved. Trimming removed 0 bases at V and 2 bases at J, with 9 bases between. The CDR3 totals 14 residues. CDR1 and CDR2 from the germline V gene are SGHDT and YYEEEE. CDR3 amino acids: CASSLGPSTYEQYF. CDR3 nucleotides: TGTGCCAGCAGCTTGGGGCCCTCCACCTACGAGCAGTACTTC.